Following are 2 T cell receptor beta chains from one sample sequenced in a study of shared clonotypes between healthy human individuals. The assay was immunoSEQ multiplex PCR, and TCRdb's table has in-frame clones only and misses some. The sample includes about 710,000 clones, approximately 73% of them seen just once. Source material: memory CD4+ T cells sorted from blood. Sample subset: CD45RA-negative fraction. These receptor sequences come from a young woman in good health.

This clone appeared a few times. The chain has TRBV15 and TRBJ2-3; D is uncertain. The CDR3 has 14 residues. Germline V CDR1 and CDR2: LNHNV, YYDKDF (reference sequence). The V and J ends lost 5 bases and 2 bases respectively, with 11 bases between them. The CDR3 reads CATSLSWTTDTQYF. The CDR3 DNA follows: TGTGCCACCAGCCTCTCCTGGACCACAGATACGCAGTATTTT. Drawing the rest from reference TRBV15 and TRBJ2-3, the complete variable domain is DAMVIQNPRYQVTQFGKPVTLSCSQTLNHNVMYWYQQKSSQAPKLLFHYYDKDFNNEADTPDNFQSRRPNTSFCFLDIRSPGLGDTAMYLCATSLSWTTDTQYFGPGTRLTVL.

This chain connects TRBV5-1 to TRBJ2-7; TRBD2 agrees at 13 bases. CDR1 and CDR2 (germline): SGHRS, YFSETQ. CDR3 length: 17 residues. The junction had 7 bases not matched to a gene; V was cut back by 1 base and J by 3 bases. CDR3 region: CASSLRTSGSQLYEQYF. Here the CDR3 DNA reads TGCGCCAGCAGCTTGAGGACTAGCGGGAGCCAGCTCTACGAGCAGTACTTC.